The text below deals with one T cell receptor beta chain. Its specificity is not known. A much more abundant neighbour one base away suggests this may be a read error. Germline values: CDR1 SGHTA, CDR2 FQGNSA. This CDR3 contains 12 residues. These data come from a study of Graves' ophthalmopathy and Graves' hyperthyroidism. On the study more broadly: The authors collected peripheral blood at initial diagnosis, before any treatment.

Study conclusions and caveats: Blood was where most expanded thyroid clonotypes above 0.001 frequency also turned up.

From RNA, the CDR3 regions of TCR beta chains were amplified and sequenced. Second-round multiplex PCR came after first-round RT-PCR with HTBI primers. A single record per CDR3 protein comes from TCRdb applying MiXCR to the multiplex PCR reads. Of roughly 400,000 distinct CDR3 sequences in the sample, approximately 15% were seen once. In this cohort's terms, stable hyperthyroidism meant no ophthalmopathy by 18 months of follow-up. V gene TRBV7-2 combines with J gene TRBJ2-7, with a possible D match to TRBD1 (5 bases). The receptor comes from a woman younger than 30 with stable Graves' hyperthyroidism. The sample consisted of peripheral blood. CDR3: CASSQGIYGQYF. The CDR3 DNA follows: TGTGCCAGCAGTCAGGGTATCTACGGGCAGTACTTC.